The T cell receptor (beta chain) under discussion was sequenced for a study of identifying expanded T cells in peripheral blood. Points from the study as a whole: About 1.3 clones differed between technical replicates, versus about 15 and 19 over time. Clone count variance between approximately 2-week samples rose with total template count.

This clone came up many times. Its antigen is undetermined. Repertoires were generated with immunoSEQ multiplex PCR, while TCRdb's copy carries only in-frame clones and drops some. The sample records 75,000 to 90,000 clones, almost 85% being singletons. CDR1 is SEHNR, CDR2 FQNEAQ, per germline (reference sequence). This CDR3 region has 14 residues. V lost 4 bases and J lost 4, with 10 bases in between. The specimen sequenced was blood. This chain joins TRBV7-9 and TRBJ1-4; tentative D call: TRBD1 (6 bases). This TCR was recovered from a person between 18 and 70 years old in good health. The CDR3 protein is CASSSRQVNEKLFF. The DNA for the CDR3 is TGTGCCAGCAGCTCTCGACAGGTTAATGAAAAACTGTTTTTT.